Following are 23 T cell receptor beta chains from one sample sequenced in a study of human T cells and chemical hapten exposure. TCRdb processed the RACE reads anew with MiXCR; each CDR3 protein has one entry. The table lists some 60,000 distinct CDR3 sequences, over 10% of them singletons. Time point specified: patch test 3, about 24 weeks after DPC sensitization. Treatment of the sample: therapeutic diphenylcyclopropenone sensitization with weekly scalp DPC. The specimen comprised whole blood, sampled in connection with sensitization to the hapten diphenylcyclopropenone (DPC). The receptor set was obtained from a man aged 30 to 39 with alopecia areata. Some clones in this sample may be carry-over from other donors' samples.

The chain carries TRBV20-1 and TRBJ1-1; D remains ambiguous. The V gene lost 6 bases and the J gene lost 4 bases, with 21 bases spanning the gap. Looked up from germline, CDR1 is DFQATT and CDR2 is SNEGSKA (reference sequence). CDR3 length equals 15 residues. This CDR3 is CSASSSGGVGTEAFF. The CDR3 coding sequence is TGCAGTGCCTCATCTTCCGGCGGGGTAGGCACTGAAGCTTTCTTT.

In the case of this clonotype: This clone may be a read error of a much larger clone one base away. The rearrangement joins TRBV7-6 to TRBJ1-4; D gene ambiguous. The CDR3 length is 15 residues. Germline CDR1 SGHVS, CDR2 FNYEAQ. Trimming cost V 1 base and J 9 bases, with 15 bases left between them. CDR3 region: CASSLGGPDVKKLFF. The CDR3 DNA reads as TGTGCCAGCAGCTTAGGAGGGCCTGATGTTAAAAAACTGTTTTTT. The whole variable domain, filled in from reference TRBV7-6 and TRBJ1-4, reads GAGVSQSPRYKVTKRGQDVALRCDPISGHVSLYWYRQALGQGPEFLTYFNYEAQQDKSGLPNDRFSAERPEGSISTLTIQRTEQRDSAMYRCASSLGGPDVKKLFFGSGTQLSVL.

The V call is TRBV3-1, the J call TRBJ2-1; TRBD2 aligns across 8 bases. This CDR3 contains 14 residues. Per the germline V gene, CDR1 is LGHDT and CDR2 is YNNKEL (reference sequence). Unmatched junction bases numbered 8, after V lost 4 bases and J lost 9 bases. The CDR3 is CASSPTPTSGEQFF. The CDR3 coding sequence is TGTGCCAGCAGCCCGACCCCAACTAGCGGTGAGCAGTTCTTC.

The chain employs TRBV18 and TRBJ2-7, with D perhaps TRBD2 (5 bases). The germline CDR1 and CDR2 sequences are KGHSH and LQKENI. Trimming removed 3 bases at V and 0 bases at J, with 18 bases between. This CDR3 has 17 residues. CDR3 loop: CASSPSRGKQSSYEQYF. The CDR3 bases are TGTGCCAGCTCACCCAGCAGAGGGAAGCAGAGCTCCTACGAGCAGTACTTC.

In its sample, this clonotype was seen a few times. The J gene is TRBJ2-2, the V gene TRBV6-6; 9 nucleotides match TRBD2. This CDR3 is built from 15 residues. The J segment lost 4 bases and the V segment lost 2 bases, leaving 2 bases of the junction unmatched. Germline loops: CDR1 MNHNY, CDR2 SVGAGI (reference sequence). The CDR3 DNA reads as TGTGCCAGCAGTTACGCTAGCGGGGTCACCGGGGAGCTGTTTTTT. Residues: CASSYASGVTGELFF.

This clonotype was seen more than once but under ten times. The rearrangement links TRBV28 to TRBJ2-7; 9 bases line up with TRBD2. Trimming cost V 11 bases and J 2 bases; bases outside gene matches: 1. Per germline, CDR1 MDHEN and CDR2 SYDVKM. This CDR3 has 11 residues. This CDR3 is CACGGAYEQYF. Here the CDR3 DNA reads TGTGCCTGCGGGGGGGCCTACGAGCAGTACTTC.

The table lists this clonotype with a count of one. This may arise from a read error, as a much more abundant clone is one base away. Since no conserved phenylalanine or tryptophan closes the CDR3, a read error is the likely cause. The chain has TRBV6-2 or TRBV6-3 and TRBJ1-1, with no clear D. Trimming shortened V by 0 bases and J by 3 bases, and 17 bases separated the two germline ends. This CDR3 region has 17 residues. From germline, CDR1 is MNHEY and CDR2 SVGEGT. CDR3 region: CASSYSRGLAGDTEAFL. As DNA, the CDR3 is TGTGCCAGCAGTTACTCGAGAGGTCTTGCTGGGGACACTGAAGCTTTCTTA.

In its sample, this clonotype was seen many times. The chain recombines TRBV29-1 with TRBJ2-1; 8 bases map to TRBD1. Losses at the gene ends were 1 base for V and 3 bases for J; bases not matched to a gene: 8. The CDR3 is made up of 16 amino acids. The germline V gene encodes CDR1 SQVTM and CDR2 ANQGSEA. CDR3 in DNA: TGCAGCGTTGAAGGGGCCCCGGGACAGGTCTACAATGAGCAGTTCTTC. Protein sequence: CSVEGAPGQVYNEQFF.

This clonotype was found a few times. The gene calls are TRBV9 and TRBJ2-1; 7 nucleotides line up with TRBD2. Germline V CDR1 and CDR2: SGDLS, YYNGEE. CDR3 length: 17 amino acids. The V segment lost 0 bases and the J segment 0 bases; nucleotides outside the gene matches: 6. CDR3 nucleotides: TGTGCCAGCAGCGTAGGGGGAGGGTCAAGCTCCTACAATGAGCAGTTCTTC. It codes for CASSVGGGSSSYNEQFF.

This clonotype was seen more than once but under ten times. The chain links TRBV28 to TRBJ1-2, with TRBD1 matching 7 bases. Trimming at V came to 5 bases and at J to 3 bases, leaving 0 bases not matched to a gene. CDR1 is MDHEN, CDR2 SYDVKM, per germline. This CDR3 is 12 amino acids long. The CDR3 spells CASSGTDYGYTF. The CDR3 DNA is TGTGCCAGCAGTGGGACAGACTATGGCTACACCTTC.

The chain uses TRBV10-3 and TRBJ1-5; 7 bases align to TRBD1. The CDR3 consists of 14 residues. Germline assignment: CDR1 ENHRY and CDR2 SYGVKD. J lost 1 base, V lost 5 bases, and 2 bases had no gene match. CDR3 sequence reads: CAISPGQSNQPQHF. The CDR3 coding sequence is TGTGCCATCAGTCCGGGACAGAGCAATCAGCCCCAGCATTTT.

This clonotype has a count of ten or more. This chain connects TRBV6-5 to TRBJ2-7, with 8 nucleotides matching TRBD1. The CDR3 sequence is 16 residues long. V was clipped by 4 bases and J by 5 bases; unmatched bases: 13. The V gene's germline CDR1 is MNHEY and CDR2 SVGAGI. The CDR3 protein is CASSSYKTGVRHEQYF. DNA for the CDR3: TGTGCCAGCAGTTCGTATAAGACAGGGGTTCGCCACGAGCAGTACTTC.

The J gene is TRBJ1-4, the V gene TRBV6-5; no definite D call. CDR1 is MNHEY, CDR2 SVGAGI, per germline. CDR3 length: 13 amino acids. V shed 2 bases and J shed 8 bases, with 9 bases lying between them. CDR3 in amino acids: CASSYEGGEKLFF. CDR3 DNA: TGTGCCAGCAGTTACGAGGGTGGCGAAAAACTGTTTTTT.

This clonotype was observed at least ten times. The V call is TRBV5-6, the J call TRBJ1-5, with D hard to call. The ends were cut back, 1 base at V and 2 bases at J, with 7 bases in the middle. Per the germline V gene, CDR1 is SGHDT and CDR2 is YYEEEE. This CDR3 contains 14 residues. The CDR3 DNA reads as TGTGCCAGCAGCTTGCAAGTCGGCAATCAGCCCCAGCATTTT. Translated, it gives CASSLQVGNQPQHF.

This chain connects TRBV29-1 to TRBJ2-4; D might be TRBD1 (6 bases). Trimming shortened V by 4 bases and J by 4 bases, and 20 bases separated the two germline ends. The CDR3 totals 16 residues. Germline CDR1 is SQVTM and CDR2 is ANQGSEA. The CDR3 DNA reads TGCAGCGTTGGGGGAGCTCCTGGACAGTTTAAAAACATTCAGTACTTC. Its protein product is CSVGGAPGQFKNIQYF.

The V call is TRBV29-1, the J call TRBJ2-5; a possible D gene is TRBD2 (6 bases). This CDR3 spans 10 amino acids. The germline V gene encodes CDR1 SQVTM and CDR2 ANQGSEA. The CDR3 sequence: CAGGDQTQYF. CDR3 sequence (DNA): TGCGCCGGGGGTGACCAGACCCAGTACTTC.

This clonotype was detected a few times. The gene calls are TRBV6-5 and TRBJ1-2, with TRBD1 matching 7 bases. This CDR3 has 17 residues. V shed 5 bases, J shed 0 bases, and the junction held 12 bases outside the gene matches. Germline CDR1 MNHEY, CDR2 SVGAGI. The DNA of the CDR3 is TGTGCCAGCAGTACTAGACAGGGTGTACCCTCTAACTATGGCTACACCTTC. Amino acids: CASSTRQGVPSNYGYTF.

This clonotype was detected only a few times. The rearrangement links TRBV7-9 to TRBJ1-3; TRBD1 agrees at 8 bases. CDR1 SEHNR and CDR2 FQNEAQ come from the germline V gene (reference sequence). V dropped 6 bases and J dropped 2; count of bases not matched to a gene: 3. This CDR3 is built from 14 residues. The CDR3 spells CASRIQGAGNTIYF. As DNA, the CDR3 is TGTGCCAGCAGGATACAGGGGGCTGGAAACACCATATATTTT.

This sequence joins TRBV18 and TRBJ1-1, with a weak D call TRBD1 (5 bases). CDR1 and CDR2 (germline): KGHSH, LQKENI. Trimming cost V 4 bases and J 2 bases, with 11 bases left between them. The length of the CDR3 is 14 residues. The chain's CDR3 is CASSRRVENTEAFF. CDR3 DNA sequence: TGTGCCAGCTCACGCAGGGTCGAAAACACTGAAGCTTTCTTT.

This clonotype was observed a few times. The rearrangement links TRBV7-9 to TRBJ2-1, with D maybe TRBD1 (6 bases). The germline V gene encodes CDR1 SEHNR and CDR2 FQNEAQ (reference sequence). V lost 2 bases to trimming and J lost 2 bases, with 10 bases between them. This CDR3 region has 15 residues. CDR3 loop: CASSLQGSTYNEQFF. The CDR3 nucleotides are TGTGCCAGCAGCTTACAGGGGAGCACCTACAATGAGCAGTTCTTC.

This chain uses TRBV7-2 with TRBJ1-1; 8 bases line up with TRBD1. Germline CDR1 and CDR2: SGHTA and FQGNSA. V gave up 3 bases and J gave up 5 bases; unmatched junction bases: 5. The CDR3 has 14 amino acids. CDR3 sequence: CASSFLTGETEAFF. The CDR3 coding sequence is TGTGCCAGCAGCTTTTTGACAGGGGAGACTGAAGCTTTCTTT.

A few counts support this clonotype. This sequence joins TRBV9 and TRBJ1-2; D unclear. V was pared by 4 bases and J by 8 bases, with 12 bases between. Per the germline V gene, CDR1 is SGDLS and CDR2 is YYNGEE. This CDR3 has 12 residues. For the CDR3, the DNA is TGTGCCAGCAGCACAAACAGTGGGGGCTACACCTTC. Its translation: CASSTNSGGYTF.

This clonotype was detected a few times. The chain uses TRBV28 and TRBJ1-5; TRBD1 matches 8 bases. J was trimmed by 3 bases and V by 5 bases; bases with no gene match: 6. CDR1 is MDHEN and CDR2 is SYDVKM in the germline V gene. The CDR3 sequence is 15 residues long. The CDR3 is CASSLDRGINQPQHF. The CDR3 DNA sequence: TGTGCCAGCAGTCTCGACAGGGGAATCAATCAGCCCCAGCATTTT.